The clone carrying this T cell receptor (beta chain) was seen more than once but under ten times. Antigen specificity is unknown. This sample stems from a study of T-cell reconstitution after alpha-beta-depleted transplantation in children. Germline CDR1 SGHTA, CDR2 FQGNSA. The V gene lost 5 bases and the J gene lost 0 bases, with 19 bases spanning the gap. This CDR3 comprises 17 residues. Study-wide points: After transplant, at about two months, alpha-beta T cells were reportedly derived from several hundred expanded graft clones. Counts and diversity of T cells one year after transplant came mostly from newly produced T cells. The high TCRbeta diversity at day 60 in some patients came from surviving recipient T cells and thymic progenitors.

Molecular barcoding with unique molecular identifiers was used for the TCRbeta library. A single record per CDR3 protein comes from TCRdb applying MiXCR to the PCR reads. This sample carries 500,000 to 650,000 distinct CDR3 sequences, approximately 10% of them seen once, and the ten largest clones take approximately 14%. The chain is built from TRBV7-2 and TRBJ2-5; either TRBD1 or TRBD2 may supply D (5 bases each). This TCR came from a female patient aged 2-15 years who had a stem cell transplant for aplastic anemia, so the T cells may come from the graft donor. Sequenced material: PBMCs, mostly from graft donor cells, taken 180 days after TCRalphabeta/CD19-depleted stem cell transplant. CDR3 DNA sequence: TGTGCCAGCAGCATGGTGGGGACCGTGGGGAACCAAGAGACCCAGTACTTC. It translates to CASSMVGTVGNQETQYF.